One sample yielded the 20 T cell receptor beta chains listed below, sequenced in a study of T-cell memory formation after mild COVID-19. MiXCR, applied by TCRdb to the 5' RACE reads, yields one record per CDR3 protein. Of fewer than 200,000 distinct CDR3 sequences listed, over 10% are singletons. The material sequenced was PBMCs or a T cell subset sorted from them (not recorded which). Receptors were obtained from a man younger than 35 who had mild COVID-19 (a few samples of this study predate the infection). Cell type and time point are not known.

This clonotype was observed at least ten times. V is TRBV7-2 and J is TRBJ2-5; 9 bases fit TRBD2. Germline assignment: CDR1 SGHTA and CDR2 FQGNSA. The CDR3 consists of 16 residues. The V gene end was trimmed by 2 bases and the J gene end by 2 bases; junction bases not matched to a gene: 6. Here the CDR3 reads CASSLSLAGSQETQYF. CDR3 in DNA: TGTGCCAGCAGCTTATCCCTAGCGGGGAGTCAAGAGACCCAGTACTTC.

The CDR3 reads CASSSSGGADGANVLTF. The CDR3 coding sequence is TGTGCCAGCAGTTCTAGCGGGGGGGCTGACGGGGCCAACGTCCTGACTTTC. V and J are TRBV6-5 and TRBJ2-6, with 12 bases matching TRBD2. Trimming at V came to 4 bases and at J to 4 bases, leaving 5 bases not matched to a gene. Germline V gives CDR1 MNHEY, CDR2 SVGAGI. CDR3 length: 17 amino acids.

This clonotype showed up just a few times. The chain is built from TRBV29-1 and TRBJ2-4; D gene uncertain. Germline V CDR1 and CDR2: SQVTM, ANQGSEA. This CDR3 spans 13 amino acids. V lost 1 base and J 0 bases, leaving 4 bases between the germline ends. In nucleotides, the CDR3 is TGCAGCGTTGAAGGCGTAGCCAAAAACATTCAGTACTTC. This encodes CSVEGVAKNIQYF.

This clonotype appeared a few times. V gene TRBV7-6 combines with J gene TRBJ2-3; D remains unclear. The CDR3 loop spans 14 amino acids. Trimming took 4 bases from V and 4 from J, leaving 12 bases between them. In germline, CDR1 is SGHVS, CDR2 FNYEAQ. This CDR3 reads CASSSGPMADTQYF. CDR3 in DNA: TGTGCCAGCAGCTCCGGTCCGATGGCAGATACGCAGTATTTT.

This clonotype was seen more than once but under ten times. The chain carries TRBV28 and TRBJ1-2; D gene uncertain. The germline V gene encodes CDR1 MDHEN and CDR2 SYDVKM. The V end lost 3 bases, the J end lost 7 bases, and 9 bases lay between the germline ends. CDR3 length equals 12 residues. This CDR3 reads CASSFEDGGYTF. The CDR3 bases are TGTGCCAGCAGTTTCGAGGATGGTGGCTACACCTTC.

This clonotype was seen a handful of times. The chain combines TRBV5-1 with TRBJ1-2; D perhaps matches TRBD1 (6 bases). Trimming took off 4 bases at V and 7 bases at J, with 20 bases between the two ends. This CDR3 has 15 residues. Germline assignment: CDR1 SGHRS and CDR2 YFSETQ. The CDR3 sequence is CASSPPGQFYSGYTF. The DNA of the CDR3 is TGCGCCAGCAGCCCACCCGGACAGTTCTACTCTGGCTACACCTTC.

CDR3 nucleotide sequence: TGCGCCAGCAGCAGGGACGGGATCGGGGAGCAGTACGTC. This codes for CASSRDGIGEQYV. The chain recombines TRBV5-1 with TRBJ2-7; D possibly matches TRBD1 or TRBD2 (5 bases each). From germline, CDR1 is SGHRS and CDR2 YFSETQ. Trimming pared 4 bases from V and 7 bases from J, leaving 15 bases between. The CDR3 runs to 13 residues.

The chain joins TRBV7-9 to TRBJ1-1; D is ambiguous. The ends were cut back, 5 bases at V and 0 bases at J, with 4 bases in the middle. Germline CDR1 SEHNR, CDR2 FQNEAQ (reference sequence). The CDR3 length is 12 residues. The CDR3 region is CASSIMNTEAFF. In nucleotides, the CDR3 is TGTGCCAGCAGCATTATGAACACTGAAGCTTTCTTT.

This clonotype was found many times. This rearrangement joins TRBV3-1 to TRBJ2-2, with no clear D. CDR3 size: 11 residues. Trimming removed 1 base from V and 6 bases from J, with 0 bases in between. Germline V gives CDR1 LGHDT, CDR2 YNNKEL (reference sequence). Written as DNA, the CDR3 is TGTGCCAGCAGCCAAGCCGGGGAGCTGTTTTTT. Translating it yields CASSQAGELFF.

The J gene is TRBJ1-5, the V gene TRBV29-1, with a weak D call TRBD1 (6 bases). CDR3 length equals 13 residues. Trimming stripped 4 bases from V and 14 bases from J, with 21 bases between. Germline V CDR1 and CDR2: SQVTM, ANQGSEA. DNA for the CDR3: TGCAGCGTTGGAGAGCAGGGGACACTTGAAGAGCATTTT. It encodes CSVGEQGTLEEHF.

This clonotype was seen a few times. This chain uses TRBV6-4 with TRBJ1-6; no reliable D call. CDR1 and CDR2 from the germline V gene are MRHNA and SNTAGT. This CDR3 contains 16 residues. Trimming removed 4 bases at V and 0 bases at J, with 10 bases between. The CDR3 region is CASSAPASSYNSPLHF. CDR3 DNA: TGTGCCAGCAGTGCCCCCGCGAGCTCCTATAATTCACCCCTCCACTTT.

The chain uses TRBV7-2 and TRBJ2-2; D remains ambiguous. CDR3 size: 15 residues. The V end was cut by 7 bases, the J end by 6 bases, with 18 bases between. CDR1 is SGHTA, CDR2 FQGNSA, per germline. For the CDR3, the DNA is TGTGCCAGCACCCAATTCGGCTGGGGTTCCGGGGAGCTGTTTTTT. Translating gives CASTQFGWGSGELFF.

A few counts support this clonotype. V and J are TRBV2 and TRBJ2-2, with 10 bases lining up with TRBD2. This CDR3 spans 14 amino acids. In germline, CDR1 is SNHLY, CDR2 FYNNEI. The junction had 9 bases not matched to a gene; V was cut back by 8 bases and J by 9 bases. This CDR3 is CASSSAGGQRELFF. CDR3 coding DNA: TGTGCCAGCTCCTCAGCGGGGGGGCAAAGGGAGCTGTTTTTT.

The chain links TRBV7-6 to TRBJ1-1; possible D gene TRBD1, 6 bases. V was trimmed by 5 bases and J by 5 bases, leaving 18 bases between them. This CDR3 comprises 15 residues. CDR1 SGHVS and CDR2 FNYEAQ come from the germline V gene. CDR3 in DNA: TGTGCCAGCAGCCAAATGGGGGGCGATTGGACTGAAGCTTTCTTT. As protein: CASSQMGGDWTEAFF.

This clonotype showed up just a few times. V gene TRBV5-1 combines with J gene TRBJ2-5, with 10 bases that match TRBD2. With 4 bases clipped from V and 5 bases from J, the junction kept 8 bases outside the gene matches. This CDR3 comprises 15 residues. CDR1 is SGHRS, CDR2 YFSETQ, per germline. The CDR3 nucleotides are TGCGCCAGCAGCGCTGGGACTAGCGAGGGGGAGACCCAGTACTTC. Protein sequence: CASSAGTSEGETQYF.

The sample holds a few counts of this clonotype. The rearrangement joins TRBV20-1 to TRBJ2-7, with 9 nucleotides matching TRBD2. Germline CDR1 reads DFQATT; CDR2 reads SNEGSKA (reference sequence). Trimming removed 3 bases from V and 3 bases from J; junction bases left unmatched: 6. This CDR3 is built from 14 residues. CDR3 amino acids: CSASSLAGHYEQYF. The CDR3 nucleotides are TGCAGTGCTAGCTCTCTAGCGGGGCACTACGAGCAGTACTTC.

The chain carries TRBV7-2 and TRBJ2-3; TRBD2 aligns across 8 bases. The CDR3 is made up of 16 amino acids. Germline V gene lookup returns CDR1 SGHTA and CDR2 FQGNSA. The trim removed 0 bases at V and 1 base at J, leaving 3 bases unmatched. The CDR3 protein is CASSLASGTRTDTQYF. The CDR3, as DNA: TGTGCCAGCAGCTTAGCTAGCGGGACCCGCACAGATACGCAGTATTTT.

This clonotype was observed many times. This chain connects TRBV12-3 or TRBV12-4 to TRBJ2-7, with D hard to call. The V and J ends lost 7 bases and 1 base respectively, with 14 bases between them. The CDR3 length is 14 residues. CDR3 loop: CASIPAGQSYEQYF. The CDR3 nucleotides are TGTGCCAGCATCCCTGCTGGGCAGTCCTACGAGCAGTACTTC.

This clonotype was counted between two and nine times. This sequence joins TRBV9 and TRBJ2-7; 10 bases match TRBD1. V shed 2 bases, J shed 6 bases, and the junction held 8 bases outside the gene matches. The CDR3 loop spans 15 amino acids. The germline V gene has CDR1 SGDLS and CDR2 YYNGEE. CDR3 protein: CASSVSGQGVSEQYF. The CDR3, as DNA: TGTGCCAGCAGCGTTTCAGGACAGGGGGTTTCCGAGCAGTACTTC. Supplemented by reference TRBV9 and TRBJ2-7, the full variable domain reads DSGVTQTPKHLITATGQRVTLRCSPRSGDLSVYWYQQSLDQGLQFLIQYYNGEERAKGNILERFSAQQFPDLHSELNLSSLELGDSALYFCASSVSGQGVSEQYFGPGTRLTVT.

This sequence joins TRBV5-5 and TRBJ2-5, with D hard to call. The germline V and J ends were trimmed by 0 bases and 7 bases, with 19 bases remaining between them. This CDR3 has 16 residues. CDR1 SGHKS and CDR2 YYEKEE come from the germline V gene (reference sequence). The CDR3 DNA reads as TGTGCCAGCAGCTTGGAATTTCATCCCCGTTTAGGGACCCAGTACTTC. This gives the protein CASSLEFHPRLGTQYF.